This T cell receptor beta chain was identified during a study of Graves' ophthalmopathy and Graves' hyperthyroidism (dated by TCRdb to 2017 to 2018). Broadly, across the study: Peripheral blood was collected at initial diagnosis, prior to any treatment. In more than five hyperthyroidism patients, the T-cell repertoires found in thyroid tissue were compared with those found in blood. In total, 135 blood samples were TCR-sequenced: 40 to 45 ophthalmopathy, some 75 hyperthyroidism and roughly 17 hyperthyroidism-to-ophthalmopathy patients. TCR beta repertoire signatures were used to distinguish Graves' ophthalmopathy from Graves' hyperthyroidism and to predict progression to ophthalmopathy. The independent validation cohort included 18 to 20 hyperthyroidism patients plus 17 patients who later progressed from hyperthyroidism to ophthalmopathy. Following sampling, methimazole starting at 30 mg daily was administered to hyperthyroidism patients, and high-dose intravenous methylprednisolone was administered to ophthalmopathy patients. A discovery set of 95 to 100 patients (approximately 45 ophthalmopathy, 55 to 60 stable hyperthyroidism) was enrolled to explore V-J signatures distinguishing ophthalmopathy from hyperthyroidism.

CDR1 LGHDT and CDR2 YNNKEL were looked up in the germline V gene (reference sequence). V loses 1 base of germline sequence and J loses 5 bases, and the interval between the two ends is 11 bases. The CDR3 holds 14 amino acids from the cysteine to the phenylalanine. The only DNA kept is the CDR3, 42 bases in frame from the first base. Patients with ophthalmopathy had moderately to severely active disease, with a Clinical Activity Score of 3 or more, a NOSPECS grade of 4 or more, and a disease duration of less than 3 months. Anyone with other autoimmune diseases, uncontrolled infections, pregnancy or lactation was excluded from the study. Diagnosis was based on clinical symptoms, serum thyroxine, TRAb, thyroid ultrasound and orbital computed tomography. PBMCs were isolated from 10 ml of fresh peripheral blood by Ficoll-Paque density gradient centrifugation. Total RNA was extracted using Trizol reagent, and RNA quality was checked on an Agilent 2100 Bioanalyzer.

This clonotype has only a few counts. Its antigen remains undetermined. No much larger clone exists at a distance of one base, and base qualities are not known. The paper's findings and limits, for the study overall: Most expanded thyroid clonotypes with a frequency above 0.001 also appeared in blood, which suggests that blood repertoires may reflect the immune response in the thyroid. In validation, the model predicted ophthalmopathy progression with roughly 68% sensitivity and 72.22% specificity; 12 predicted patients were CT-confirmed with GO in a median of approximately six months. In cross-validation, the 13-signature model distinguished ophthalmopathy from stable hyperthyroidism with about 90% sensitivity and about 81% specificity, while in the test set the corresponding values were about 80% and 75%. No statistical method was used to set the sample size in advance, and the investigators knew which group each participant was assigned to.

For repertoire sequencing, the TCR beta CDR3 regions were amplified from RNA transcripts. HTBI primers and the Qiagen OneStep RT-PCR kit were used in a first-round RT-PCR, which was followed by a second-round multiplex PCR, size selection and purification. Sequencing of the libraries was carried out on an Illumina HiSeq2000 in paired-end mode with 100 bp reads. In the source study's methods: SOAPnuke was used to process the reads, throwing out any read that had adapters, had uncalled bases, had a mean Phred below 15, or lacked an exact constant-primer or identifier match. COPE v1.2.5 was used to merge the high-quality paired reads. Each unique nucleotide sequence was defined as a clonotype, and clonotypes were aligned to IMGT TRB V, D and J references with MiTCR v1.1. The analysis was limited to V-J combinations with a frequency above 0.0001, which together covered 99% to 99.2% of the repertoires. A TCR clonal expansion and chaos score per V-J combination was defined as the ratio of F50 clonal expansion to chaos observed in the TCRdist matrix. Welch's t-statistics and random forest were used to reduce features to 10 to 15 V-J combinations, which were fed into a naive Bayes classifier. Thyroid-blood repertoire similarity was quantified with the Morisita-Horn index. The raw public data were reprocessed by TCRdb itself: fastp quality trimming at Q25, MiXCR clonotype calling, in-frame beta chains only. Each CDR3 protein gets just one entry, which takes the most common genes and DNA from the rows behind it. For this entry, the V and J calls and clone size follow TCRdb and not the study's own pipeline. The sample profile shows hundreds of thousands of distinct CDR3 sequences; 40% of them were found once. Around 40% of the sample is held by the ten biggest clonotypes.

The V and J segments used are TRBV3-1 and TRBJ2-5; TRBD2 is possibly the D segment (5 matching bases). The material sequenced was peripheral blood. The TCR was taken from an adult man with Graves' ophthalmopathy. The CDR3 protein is CASSQGGPGETQYF. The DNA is TGTGCCAGCAGCCAAGGAGGACCGGGGGAGACCCAGTACTTC.